These 30 T cell receptor beta chains were all obtained from the same sample, sequenced in a study of blood T cells in healthy people across ages. A J-beta primer mix and a sample-barcoded 5' primer were used in a second PCR of roughly 7 to 12 cycles. TCRdb re-analysed the 5' RACE reads in MiXCR, keeping a single row per CDR3 protein. The data contain approximately 1.5 million distinct CDR3 sequences, less than 45% of them singletons. The sample comprised blood. Receptors originate from a woman aged 18-29 years in good health.

The chain couples TRBV5-1 to TRBJ2-7, with D maybe TRBD1 (5 bases). V lost 1 base and J lost 3, with 11 bases in between. The germline CDR1 and CDR2 sequences are SGHRS and YFSETQ. The CDR3 contains 14 residues. DNA of the CDR3: TGCGCCAGCAGCTTGTCCGTCAGGGTCTACGAGCAGTACTTC. Translated: CASSLSVRVYEQYF.

This clonotype was observed a handful of times. The CDR3 here is CASSNPDPAEAFF. Written as DNA, the CDR3 is TGTGCCAGCAGCAACCCGGACCCGGCGGAAGCTTTCTTT. J is TRBJ1-1 and V is TRBV7-8; no definite D call. Trimming removed 5 bases at V and 8 bases at J, with 15 bases between. CDR1 is SGHVS and CDR2 is FQNEAQ in the germline V gene. This CDR3 is built from 13 residues.

This sequence joins TRBV20-1 and TRBJ1-5; D ambiguous. CDR3 length equals 17 residues. Trimming stripped 3 bases from V and 1 base from J, with 19 bases between. Germline CDR1 is DFQATT and CDR2 is SNEGSKA (reference sequence). The CDR3 spells CSARPLRGSRSNQPQHF. The CDR3 nucleotides are TGCAGTGCTAGGCCCCTTAGAGGCAGTAGGAGCAATCAGCCCCAGCATTTT.

V is TRBV11-2 and J is TRBJ2-5; no clear D. The CDR3 has 15 residues. V was cut by 2 bases and J by 4 bases, with 14 bases left in between. Germline CDR1 and CDR2: SGHAT and FQNNGV. The CDR3 nucleotides read TGTGCCAGCAGCTTAACCACCTTAAGTCGAGAGACCCAGTACTTC. Translating gives CASSLTTLSRETQYF.

This chain joins TRBV3-1 and TRBJ2-5, with unresolved D. Trimming removed 4 bases at V and 4 bases at J, with 19 bases between. Germline-derived CDR1 and CDR2 are LGHDT and YNNKEL (reference sequence). The CDR3 has 16 amino acids. CDR3 protein: CASSPPEANYRETQYF. The CDR3 DNA sequence: TGTGCCAGCAGCCCTCCCGAGGCTAATTACCGAGAGACCCAGTACTTC.

This clonotype showed up many times. The chain employs TRBV7-9 and TRBJ2-1; no firm D call. V lost 0 bases to trimming and J lost 0 bases, with 9 bases between them. CDR3 size: 16 residues. Looked up from germline, CDR1 is SEHNR and CDR2 is FQNEAQ (reference sequence). CDR3 nucleotides: TGTGCCAGCAGCTTAGCGGTCGCAAGCTCCTACAATGAGCAGTTCTTC. Translation gives CASSLAVASSYNEQFF.

This clonotype occurred a few times. The rearrangement joins TRBV6-5 to TRBJ2-7; 11 nucleotides agree with TRBD2. In germline, CDR1 is MNHEY, CDR2 SVGAGI. After removal of 2 bases from V and 4 bases from J, the junction contained 4 bases not matched to a gene. The CDR3 covers 15 residues. In nucleotides, the CDR3 is TGTGCCAGCAGTTACCTTACTAGCGGGAGTTACGAGCAGTACTTC. Translated, it gives CASSYLTSGSYEQYF.

This clonotype has only a few counts. The V call is TRBV10-3, the J call TRBJ2-7; 7 positions match TRBD1. V shed 10 bases and J 1 base; nucleotides not matched to a gene: 7. The germline V gene encodes CDR1 ENHRY and CDR2 SYGVKD. The CDR3 has 13 residues. CDR3 DNA: TGTGCCACACTGACAGGGCTTTCCTACGAGCAGTACTTC. This translates into CATLTGLSYEQYF.

This clonotype was counted a few times. The chain recombines TRBV30 with TRBJ1-4; D may be TRBD1 (5 bases). V lost 3 bases and J lost 2, with 7 bases in between. This CDR3 has 13 residues. Germline V lookup: CDR1 GTSNPN, CDR2 SVGIG (reference sequence). Written as DNA, the CDR3 is TGTGCCTGGAGCCGGGACACTAATGAAAAACTGTTTTTT. It yields the protein CAWSRDTNEKLFF.

J is TRBJ2-1 and V is TRBV27, with 13 bases lining up with TRBD2. The J call may be wrong; the DNA end is better matched by TRBJ2-7. The CDR3 has 18 residues. CDR1 and CDR2 from the germline V gene are MNHEY and SMNVEV (reference sequence). The CDR3 is CASSLLLAGGMAYNEQYF. DNA for the CDR3: TGTGCCAGCAGTTTATTACTAGCGGGAGGGATGGCCTACAATGAGCAGTACTTC.

This clonotype was counted only a few times. The V gene is TRBV5-1, the J gene TRBJ1-2; weak D call: TRBD1 (5 bases). This CDR3 contains 14 residues. The V end was cut by 0 bases, the J end by 8 bases, with 14 bases between. Germline V CDR1 and CDR2: SGHRS, YFSETQ. The CDR3 region has the DNA TGCGCCAGCAGCTTGGCCGTTTCAGGGAGAGGCTACACCTTC. Translation: CASSLAVSGRGYTF.

This clonotype was detected only a few times. The chain employs TRBV25-1 and TRBJ2-1, with D maybe TRBD1 (5 bases). Germline V gene lookup returns CDR1 MGHDK and CDR2 SYGVNS. This CDR3 is 13 amino acids long. V shed 3 bases and J shed 8 bases, with 11 bases lying between them. The CDR3 loop is CASSDRVTDEQFF. CDR3 nucleotides: TGTGCCAGCAGTGACAGGGTAACGGATGAGCAGTTCTTC.

J is TRBJ2-5 and V is TRBV25-1; TRBD1 matches 9 bases. V shed 4 bases and J 8 bases; nucleotides not matched to a gene: 14. CDR3 length: 16 amino acids. Germline V lookup: CDR1 MGHDK, CDR2 SYGVNS. The CDR3 DNA reads TGTGCCAGCAGTGCACCGGGACAGGGATATCCAGCTACCCAGTACTTC. This codes for CASSAPGQGYPATQYF.

This clonotype was found a few times. The chain recombines TRBV4-1 with TRBJ1-1, with D tentatively TRBD1 (5 bases). Germline CDR1 reads MGHRA; CDR2 reads YSYEKL. Trimming left V 2 bases short and J 1 base short, with 8 bases between. The CDR3 totals 14 residues. CDR3 nucleotide sequence: TGCGCCAGCAGCCAATACCAGGGGAACACTGAAGCTTTCTTT. Its protein product is CASSQYQGNTEAFF.

This rearrangement joins TRBV27 to TRBJ2-3, with D tentatively TRBD1 (6 bases). Germline CDR1 and CDR2: MNHEY and SMNVEV (reference sequence). Trimming pared 7 bases from V and 5 bases from J, leaving 13 bases between. The CDR3 loop spans 13 amino acids. This CDR3 reads CASTQGRGDTQYF. The CDR3 coding sequence is TGTGCCAGCACTCAGGGGCGAGGAGATACGCAGTATTTT.

The V call is TRBV7-2, the J call TRBJ2-1; 12 bases fit TRBD2. CDR3 length: 16 residues. Germline CDR1 and CDR2: SGHTA and FQGNSA. V gave up 1 base and J gave up 6 bases; unmatched junction bases: 4. CDR3 DNA sequence: TGTGCCAGCAGCTTAGTCGCTAGCGGGGGGGGCAATGAGCAGTTCTTC. Amino acid sequence: CASSLVASGGGNEQFF.

This clonotype was seen a few times. The gene calls are TRBV28 and TRBJ1-4, with D possibly TRBD1 on 6 matching bases. V was shortened by 6 bases and J by 7 bases, with 15 bases between the two germline ends. Germline V CDR1 and CDR2: MDHEN, SYDVKM. This CDR3 has 14 amino acids. DNA for the CDR3: TGTGCCAGCAGAATCCGAGGGGGGGCTGAAAAACTGTTTTTT. It yields the protein CASRIRGGAEKLFF.

A remark on this clonotype: At one of its ends the junction is not consistent with the germline gene, which may arise from a read error. V usage is TRBV12-3 or TRBV12-4 and J usage is TRBJ2-1, with D unclear. This CDR3 is built from 14 residues. CDR3 sequence (DNA): TGTGCCAACAGTTTAGGGCCCCAAGGGCATGAGCAGTTCTTC. Amino acid sequence: CANSLGPQGHEQFF.

This clonotype was observed a handful of times. This rearrangement joins TRBV2 to TRBJ2-1; 7 bases line up with TRBD2. This CDR3 has 13 amino acids. After removal of 9 bases from V and 8 bases from J, the junction contained 10 bases not matched to a gene. Germline loops: CDR1 SNHLY, CDR2 FYNNEI. The CDR3 nucleotides are TGTGCCAGGGCAAGCGGGGCCAAGGATGAGCAGTTCTTC. Protein sequence: CARASGAKDEQFF.

This clonotype was counted a few times. This sequence joins TRBV6-1 and TRBJ2-3; TRBD2 matches 7 bases. Germline V gene lookup returns CDR1 MNHNS and CDR2 SASEGT. Trimming removed 6 bases from V and 0 bases from J; junction bases left unmatched: 12. The length of the CDR3 is 17 residues. CDR3 residues: CASRMRISGSSTDTQYF. CDR3 in DNA: TGTGCCAGCAGAATGAGGATTAGCGGGTCTAGCACAGATACGCAGTATTTT.

This chain links TRBV12-3 or TRBV12-4 with TRBJ2-6, with a possible D match to TRBD1 (5 bases). Trimming removed 2 bases from V and 1 base from J, with 12 bases in between. The CDR3 has 17 residues. The CDR3 sequence is CASSLYRLTSGANVLTF. CDR3 nucleotide sequence: TGTGCCAGCAGTTTATACAGGTTGACATCTGGGGCCAACGTCCTGACTTTC.

The chain has TRBV30 and TRBJ1-5; D is undetermined. Germline-derived CDR1 and CDR2 are GTSNPN and SVGIG (reference sequence). V lost 2 bases, J lost 3 bases, and 8 bases lay in between. The CDR3 length is 13 residues. The CDR3 reads CAWSQASNQPQHF. In DNA form, the CDR3 reads TGTGCCTGGAGTCAGGCGTCCAATCAGCCCCAGCATTTT. Filled out from reference TRBV30 and TRBJ1-5, the complete variable domain reads SQTIHQWPATLVQPVGSPLSLECTVEGTSNPNLYWYRQAAGRGLQLLFYSVGIGQISSEVPQNLSASRPQDRQFILSSKKLLLSDSGFYLCAWSQASNQPQHFGDGTRLSIL.

This clonotype came up a few times. The chain has TRBV7-2 and TRBJ2-1; no clear D gene. Matching the DNA end better, TRBJ2-7 makes the J call doubtful. The germline V gene has CDR1 SGHTA and CDR2 FQGNSA. The CDR3 extends over 14 amino acids. The CDR3: CASSPQSSYNEQYF. CDR3 nucleotide sequence: TGTGCCAGCAGCCCGCAGAGCTCCTACAATGAGCAGTACTTC.

This clonotype turned up a few times. The genes are TRBV15 and TRBJ2-2; TRBD2 is a possible D gene (6 bases). Trimming pared 4 bases from V and 8 bases from J, leaving 11 bases between. Germline assignment: CDR1 LNHNV and CDR2 YYDKDF (reference sequence). The CDR3 covers 13 residues. The CDR3 sequence is CATSKRVSGELFF. CDR3 DNA sequence: TGTGCCACCAGCAAGCGGGTTTCAGGGGAGCTGTTTTTT.

Note on this clonotype: This may stem from a read error, because a much larger clone lies one nucleotide away. The V and J genes are TRBV4-1 and TRBJ2-1; D not resolved. The end of the DNA fits TRBJ2-7 better, so the J call may be wrong. The CDR3 has 15 amino acids. Germline values: CDR1 MGHRA, CDR2 YSYEKL. The CDR3 sequence is CASSHYSSSYNEQYF. The DNA of the CDR3 is TGCGCCAGCAGCCATTACAGTAGCTCCTACAATGAGCAGTACTTC.

This chain connects TRBV19 to TRBJ2-5; D might be TRBD1 (6 bases). Judging by the DNA end, TRBJ2-4 fits better; the J call may be wrong. Per germline, CDR1 LNHDA and CDR2 SQIVND (reference sequence). The CDR3 consists of 16 residues. The CDR3 loop reads CASSIGQGFAKNIQYF. The CDR3 nucleotides read TGTGCCAGTAGTATTGGCCAGGGGTTCGCCAAAAACATTCAGTACTTC.

This chain uses TRBV11-2 with TRBJ2-1; no clear D gene. Germline values: CDR1 SGHAT, CDR2 FQNNGV. The CDR3 contains 15 residues. V was pared by 5 bases and J by 2 bases, with 13 bases between. The CDR3 is CASSPYWNAYNEQFF. CDR3 nucleotides: TGTGCCAGCAGCCCCTACTGGAACGCCTACAATGAGCAGTTCTTC.

The chain links TRBV27 to TRBJ2-4, with D uncertain. Trimming shortened V by 3 bases and J by 1 base, and 10 bases separated the two germline ends. The germline V gene encodes CDR1 MNHEY and CDR2 SMNVEV (reference sequence). The CDR3 runs 15 residues. The CDR3 DNA reads TGTGCCAGCAGTTTTACTGCCTGGGCCAAAAACATTCAGTACTTC. This sequence encodes CASSFTAWAKNIQYF.

The chain joins TRBV19 to TRBJ2-1; 13 nucleotides match TRBD2. Trimming took 5 bases from V and 8 from J; bases not matched to a gene: 12. This CDR3 has 17 residues. Germline CDR1 LNHDA, CDR2 SQIVND (reference sequence). CDR3: CASSPTVTSGRAYEQFF. The CDR3, as DNA: TGTGCCAGTAGTCCCACCGTCACTAGCGGGAGGGCCTATGAGCAGTTCTTC.

This chain links TRBV6-2 or TRBV6-3 with TRBJ2-6; 8 bases map to TRBD1. The germline V gene encodes CDR1 MNHEY and CDR2 SVGEGT. The trim removed 5 bases at V and 2 bases at J, leaving 11 bases unmatched. The CDR3 covers 18 residues. The chain's CDR3 is CASSRTGKLSAGANVLTF. CDR3 nucleotides: TGTGCCAGCAGTCGGACAGGGAAGCTCAGTGCTGGGGCCAACGTCCTGACTTTC.